Listed here is a single T cell receptor beta chain. These data originate in a study of blood T cell repertoires in COVID-19. The wider study: Both acute and convalescent COVID-19 samples were obtained from the United States, Italy and Spain. From T cells, B-cell-depleted T cells, or PBMCs came the material, which was cDNA or gDNA.

The assay was immunoSEQ multiplex PCR, and TCRdb's table has in-frame clones only and misses some. The sample lists about 73,000 clones, approximately 80% occurring once. Germline-derived CDR1 and CDR2 are SGHNT and YYREEE (reference sequence). V gave up 3 bases and J gave up 2 bases, with 18 bases separating them. The CDR3 is 18 residues long. The specimen sequenced was peripheral blood. The J gene is TRBJ2-6, the V gene TRBV5-4, with D possibly matching TRBD1 (6 bases). This TCR came from an elderly man with active or convalescent COVID-19. The CDR3 region has the DNA TGTGCCAGCAGCTATCCCGACAGGAGCTCCCCTGGGGCCAACGTCCTGACTTTC. Amino acids: CASSYPDRSSPGANVLTF.